These 12 T cell receptor beta chains originate from one sample sequenced in a study of neurological immune-mediated disorders. Using its own MiXCR run on the 5' RACE reads, TCRdb lists one record per CDR3 protein. In the table there are roughly 60,000 distinct CDR3 sequences, over 3.5% of which are singletons. Sequenced sample: PBMCs. The receptor set was obtained from a woman aged 50 to 60 with multiple sclerosis.

This clonotype was recorded many times. V and J are TRBV29-1 and TRBJ1-2; the D gene is possibly TRBD1 (6 bases). The CDR3 covers 12 residues. Trimming took 7 bases from V and 7 from J, leaving 16 bases between them. The V gene's germline CDR1 is SQVTM and CDR2 ANQGSEA. The CDR3 coding sequence is TGCAGCGGAGGAAGTGGGGGGGCTGGCTACACCTTC. It is translated as CSGGSGGAGYTF.

This clonotype was counted at least ten times. The V gene is TRBV6-2 or TRBV6-3, the J gene TRBJ1-1; D may be TRBD1 (5 bases). This CDR3 is 12 amino acids long. CDR1 and CDR2 (germline): MNHEY, SVGEGT. The germline V and J ends were trimmed by 9 bases and 12 bases, with 20 bases remaining between them. CDR3 DNA: TGTGCCAGGTACCCGGGGGAACACGGGACTTTCTTT. Its translation: CARYPGEHGTFF.

This clonotype was seen repeatedly, ten times or more. At one of its ends the junction is not consistent with the germline gene, which may arise from a read error. The chain carries TRBV24-1 and TRBJ1-5; the match to TRBD1 covers 8 bases. The CDR3 is made up of 13 amino acids. CDR1 is KGHDR, CDR2 SFDVKD, per germline. CDR3 sequence: CATSDFLDRVQNF. The CDR3 DNA reads as TGTGCCACCAGTGATTTTCTGGACAGGGTCCAGAATTTT.

This clonotype occurred many times. The V gene is TRBV27, the J gene TRBJ1-2, with D uncertain. V dropped 5 bases and J dropped 4 bases, with 14 bases sitting between them. Per germline, CDR1 MNHEY and CDR2 SMNVEV (reference sequence). CDR3 size: 14 residues. The DNA of the CDR3 is TGTGCCAGCAGTCCCGGCAGCCAGACCTATGGCTACACCTTC. Amino acids: CASSPGSQTYGYTF.

This clonotype was observed at least ten times. The V and J genes are TRBV5-5 and TRBJ2-3; 12 bases are a match to TRBD2. The CDR3 totals 16 residues. CDR1 and CDR2 from the germline V gene are SGHKS and YYEKEE (reference sequence). V was pared by 2 bases and J by 6 bases, with 7 bases of the junction left unmatched. As DNA, the CDR3 is TGTGCCAGCAGCTTAGGAACTAGCGGGAGGTCGGATACGCAGTATTTT. This encodes CASSLGTSGRSDTQYF.

This clonotype came up many times. This chain links TRBV15 with TRBJ1-4; D is unclear. V shed 1 base and J shed 4 bases, with 13 bases lying between them. The length of the CDR3 is 16 residues. CDR1 is LNHNV and CDR2 is YYDKDF in the germline V gene (reference sequence). The CDR3 is CATSRGLGRINEKLFF. CDR3 bases: TGTGCCACCAGCAGAGGGCTAGGACGGATTAATGAAAAACTGTTTTTT.

The chain uses TRBV6-2 or TRBV6-3 and TRBJ2-1, with 10 bases that match TRBD2. Germline V CDR1 and CDR2: MNHEY, SVGEGT. With 6 bases clipped from V and 5 bases from J, the junction kept 4 bases outside the gene matches. The CDR3 extends over 14 amino acids. CDR3 sequence: CASRLSGRDNEQFF. The CDR3 DNA is TGTGCCAGCAGACTGAGCGGGAGGGACAATGAGCAGTTCTTC.

In nucleotides, the CDR3 is TGCAGCGTTCGGGTACGCACAGATACGCAGTATTTT. Protein: CSVRVRTDTQYF. This chain links TRBV29-1 with TRBJ2-3; D is undetermined. The CDR3 is 12 residues long. Trimming left V 5 bases short and J 1 base short, with 7 bases between. Germline assignment: CDR1 SQVTM and CDR2 ANQGSEA.

There are many counts of this clonotype. The chain carries TRBV20-1 and TRBJ2-7; D call uncertain. The V end was cut by 0 bases, the J end by 3 bases, with 12 bases between. The CDR3 runs to 14 residues. CDR1 is DFQATT and CDR2 is SNEGSKA in the germline V gene (reference sequence). The CDR3 reads CSARDQAPRYEQYF. CDR3 DNA: TGCAGTGCTAGAGATCAGGCCCCTCGCTACGAGCAGTACTTC.

In this sample, this clonotype turned up many times. The V gene is TRBV29-1, the J gene TRBJ2-7; TRBD2 agrees at 11 bases. J gave up 7 bases and V 7 bases, and 15 bases lay outside the gene matches. Germline V gene data show CDR1 as SQVTM and CDR2 as ANQGSEA. The CDR3 loop spans 15 amino acids. CDR3 residues: CSARDDIAGGNEQYF. The CDR3 DNA is TGCAGCGCGAGGGACGATATAGCGGGAGGGAATGAGCAGTACTTC.

This clonotype has a count of ten or more. V and J are TRBV12-3 or TRBV12-4 and TRBJ1-5; D gene uncertain. The V end lost 0 bases, the J end lost 2 bases, and 8 bases lay between the germline ends. This CDR3 region has 15 residues. The CDR3 DNA reads TGTGCCAGCAGTTTAGCATCTAAGGGCAATCAGCCCCAGCATTTT. Protein product: CASSLASKGNQPQHF.

This clonotype was picked up many times. This rearrangement joins TRBV20-1 to TRBJ1-6; 7 bases map to TRBD1. Trimming cost V 6 bases and J 4 bases; bases outside gene matches: 6. In germline, CDR1 is DFQATT, CDR2 SNEGSKA (reference sequence). The CDR3 totals 14 residues. CDR3 protein: CSALGQVYNSPLHF. CDR3 bases: TGCAGTGCCCTCGGACAGGTTTATAATTCACCCCTCCACTTT.